The sequence of this T cell receptor (beta chain) was determined in a study of T cells in Graves' hyperthyroidism and ophthalmopathy. Study at large: At initial diagnosis, before any treatment had begun, peripheral blood was obtained.

The investigators amplified TCR beta CDR3 regions from RNA transcripts. Researchers ran a first-round RT-PCR on the TCR CDR3 using the HTBI primer set. TCRdb re-called the multiplex PCR reads through MiXCR, storing one row per CDR3 protein. Seen here are more than 50,000 distinct CDR3 sequences, about 50% observed once, and the top ten hold roughly 12%. Points from the study as a whole: Stable hyperthyroidism was separated from ophthalmopathy by a model based on 13 V-J features.

Researchers barred patients who had uncontrolled infection, other autoimmune disease, pregnancy or lactation. PBMCs came from more than 9.5 ml fresh peripheral blood. By its share, this clonotype is medium-sized. Its antigen remains unidentified. Input material: blood. The origin of this receptor is a woman aged 25 to 45 with Graves' ophthalmopathy.

Here the CDR3 reads CASSLYGATDTQYF. The CDR3 DNA reads TGTGCCAGCAGCTTATACGGGGCAACAGATACGCAGTATTTT. The genes are TRBV7-3 and TRBJ2-3, with D tentatively TRBD1 or TRBD2 (5 bases each). The germline V and J ends were trimmed by 2 bases and 3 bases, with 9 bases remaining between them. CDR1 is SGHTA and CDR2 is FQGTGA in the germline V gene. The CDR3 runs to 14 residues.